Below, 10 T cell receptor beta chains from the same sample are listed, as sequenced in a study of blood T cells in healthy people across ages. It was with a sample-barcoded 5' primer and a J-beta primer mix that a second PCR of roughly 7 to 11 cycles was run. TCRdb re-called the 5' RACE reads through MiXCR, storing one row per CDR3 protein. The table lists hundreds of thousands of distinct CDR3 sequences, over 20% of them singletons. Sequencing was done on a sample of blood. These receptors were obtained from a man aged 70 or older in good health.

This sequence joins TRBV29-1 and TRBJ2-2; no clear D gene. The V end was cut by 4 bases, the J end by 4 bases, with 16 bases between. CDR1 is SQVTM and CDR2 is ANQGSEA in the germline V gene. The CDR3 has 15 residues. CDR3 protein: CSVGSYKGGTGELFF. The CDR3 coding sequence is TGCAGCGTTGGTAGCTATAAAGGCGGCACCGGGGAGCTGTTTTTT.

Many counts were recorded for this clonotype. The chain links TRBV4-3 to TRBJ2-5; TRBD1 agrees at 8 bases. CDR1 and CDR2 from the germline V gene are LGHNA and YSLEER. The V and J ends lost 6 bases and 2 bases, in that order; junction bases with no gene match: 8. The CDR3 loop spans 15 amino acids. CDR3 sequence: CASRSDRGDQETQYF. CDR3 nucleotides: TGCGCCAGCAGATCCGACAGGGGCGATCAAGAGACCCAGTACTTC.

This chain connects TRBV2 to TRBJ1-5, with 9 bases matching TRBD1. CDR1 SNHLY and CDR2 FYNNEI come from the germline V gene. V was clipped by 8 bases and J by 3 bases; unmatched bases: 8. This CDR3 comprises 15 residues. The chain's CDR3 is CASGSGQGTNQPQHF. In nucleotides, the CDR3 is TGTGCCAGCGGCTCGGGACAGGGCACCAATCAGCCCCAGCATTTT.

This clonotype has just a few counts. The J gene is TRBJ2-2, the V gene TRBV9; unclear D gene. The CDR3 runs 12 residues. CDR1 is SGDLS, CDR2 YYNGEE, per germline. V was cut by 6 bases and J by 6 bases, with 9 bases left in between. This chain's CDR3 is CASKSLAGELFF. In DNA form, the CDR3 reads TGTGCCAGCAAAAGTTTGGCCGGGGAGCTGTTTTTT.

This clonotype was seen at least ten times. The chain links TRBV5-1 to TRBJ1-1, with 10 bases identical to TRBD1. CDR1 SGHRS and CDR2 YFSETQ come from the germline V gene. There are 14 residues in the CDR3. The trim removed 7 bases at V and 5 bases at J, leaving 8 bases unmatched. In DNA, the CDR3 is TGCGCCAGCGGCCAGGGACAGGGGAAAACTGAAGCTTTCTTT. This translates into CASGQGQGKTEAFF.

Written as DNA, the CDR3 is TGCAGCTCCCGATTGGGTCACGCCTCCTACAATGAGCAGTTCTTC. Translated: CSSRLGHASYNEQFF. V and J are TRBV29-1 and TRBJ2-5; D is ambiguous. Matching the DNA end better, TRBJ2-1 makes the J call doubtful. There are 15 residues in the CDR3. Looked up from germline, CDR1 is SQVTM and CDR2 is ANQGSEA.

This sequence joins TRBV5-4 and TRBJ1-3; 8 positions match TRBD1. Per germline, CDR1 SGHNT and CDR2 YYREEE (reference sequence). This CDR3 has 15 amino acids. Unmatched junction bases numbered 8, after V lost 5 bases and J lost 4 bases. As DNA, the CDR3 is TGTGCCAGCAGTTACGGACAGGGAAGGGGAAACACCATATATTTT. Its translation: CASSYGQGRGNTIYF.

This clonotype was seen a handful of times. The CDR3, as DNA: TGTGCCAGCAGGGACGAAGAGACCCAGTACTTC. Translating it yields CASRDEETQYF. The V call is TRBV28, the J call TRBJ2-5; D gene ambiguous. The CDR3 totals 11 residues. Germline CDR1 and CDR2: MDHEN and SYDVKM. The V gene lost 6 bases and the J gene lost 3 bases, with 5 bases spanning the gap.

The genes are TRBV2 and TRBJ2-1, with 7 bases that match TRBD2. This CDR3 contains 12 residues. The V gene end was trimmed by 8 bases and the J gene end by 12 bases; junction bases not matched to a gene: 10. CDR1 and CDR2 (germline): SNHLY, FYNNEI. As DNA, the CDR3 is TGTGCCAGCTGCAAACTAGCGCCTGGGCAGTTCTTC. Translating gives CASCKLAPGQFF.

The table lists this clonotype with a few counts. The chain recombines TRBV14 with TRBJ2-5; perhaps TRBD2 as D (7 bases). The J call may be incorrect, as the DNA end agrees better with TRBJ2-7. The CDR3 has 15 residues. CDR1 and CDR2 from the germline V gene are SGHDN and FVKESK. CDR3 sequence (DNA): TGTGCCAGCAGCCAAAGGGGGGGACATACCTACGAGCAGTACTTC. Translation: CASSQRGGHTYEQYF.